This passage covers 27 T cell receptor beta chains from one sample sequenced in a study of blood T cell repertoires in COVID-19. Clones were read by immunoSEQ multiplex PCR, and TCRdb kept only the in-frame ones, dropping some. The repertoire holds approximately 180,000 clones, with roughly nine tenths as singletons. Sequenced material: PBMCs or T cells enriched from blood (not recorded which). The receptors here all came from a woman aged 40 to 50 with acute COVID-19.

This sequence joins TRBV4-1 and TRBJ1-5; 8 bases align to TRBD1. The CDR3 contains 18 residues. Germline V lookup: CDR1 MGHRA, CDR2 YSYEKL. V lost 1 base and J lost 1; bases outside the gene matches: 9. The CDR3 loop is CASSQGPTGQGSNQPQHF. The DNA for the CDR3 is TGCGCCAGCAGCCAAGGTCCTACTGGACAGGGCAGCAATCAGCCCCAGCATTTT.

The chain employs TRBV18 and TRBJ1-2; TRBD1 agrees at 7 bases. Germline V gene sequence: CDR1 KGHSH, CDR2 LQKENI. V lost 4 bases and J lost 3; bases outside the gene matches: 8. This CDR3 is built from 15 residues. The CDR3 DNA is TGTGCCAGCTCACACCCGGGAGGGACAGACTATGGCTACACCTTC. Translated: CASSHPGGTDYGYTF.

For the CDR3, the DNA is TGTGCCAGCAGCGGAATGGGACTAGCGGGGGGGGAGACCCAGTACTTC. Amino acid sequence: CASSGMGLAGGETQYF. The V call is TRBV9, the J call TRBJ2-5; 16 nucleotides agree with TRBD2. Germline V lookup: CDR1 SGDLS, CDR2 YYNGEE. This CDR3 has 16 residues. V lost 3 bases to trimming and J lost 5 bases; unmatched junction nucleotides: 4.

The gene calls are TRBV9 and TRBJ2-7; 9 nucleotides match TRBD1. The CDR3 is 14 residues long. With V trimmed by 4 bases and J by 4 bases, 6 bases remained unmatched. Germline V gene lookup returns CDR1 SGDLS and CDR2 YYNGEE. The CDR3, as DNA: TGTGCCAGCAGCTCCGGGACAGGGCGGTACGAGCAGTACTTC. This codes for CASSSGTGRYEQYF. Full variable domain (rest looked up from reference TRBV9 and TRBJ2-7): DSGVTQTPKHLITATGQRVTLRCSPRSGDLSVYWYQQSLDQGLQFLIQYYNGEERAKGNILERFSAQQFPDLHSELNLSSLELGDSALYFCASSSGTGRYEQYFGPGTRLTVT.

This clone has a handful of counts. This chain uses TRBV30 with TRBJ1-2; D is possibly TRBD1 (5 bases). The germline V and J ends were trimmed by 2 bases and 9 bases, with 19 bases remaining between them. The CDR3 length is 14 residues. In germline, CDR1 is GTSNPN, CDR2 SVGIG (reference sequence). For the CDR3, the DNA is TGTGCCTGGAGTCTACAATCACAGGTTCTGAGCTACACCTTC. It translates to CAWSLQSQVLSYTF.

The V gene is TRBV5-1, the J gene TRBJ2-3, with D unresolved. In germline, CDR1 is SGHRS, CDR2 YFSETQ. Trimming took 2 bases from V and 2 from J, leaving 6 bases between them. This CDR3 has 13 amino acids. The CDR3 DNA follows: TGCGCCAGCAGCTTCGGAGCCACAGATACGCAGTATTTT. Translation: CASSFGATDTQYF.

The CDR3, as DNA: TGTGCCAGCATCGACCCTAGTAGCTATGGCTACACCTTC. It yields the protein CASIDPSSYGYTF. The chain is built from TRBV2 and TRBJ1-2; no clear D gene. Germline V gene data show CDR1 as SNHLY and CDR2 as FYNNEI. CDR3 size: 13 residues. Trimming left V 7 bases short and J 4 bases short, with 13 bases between. The full variable domain, completed using reference TRBV2 and TRBJ1-2, is EPEVTQTPSHQVTQMGQEVILRCVPISNHLYFYWYRQILGQKVEFLVSFYNNEISEKSEIFDDQFSVERPDGSNFTLKIRSTKLEDSAMYFCASIDPSSYGYTFGSGTRLTVV.

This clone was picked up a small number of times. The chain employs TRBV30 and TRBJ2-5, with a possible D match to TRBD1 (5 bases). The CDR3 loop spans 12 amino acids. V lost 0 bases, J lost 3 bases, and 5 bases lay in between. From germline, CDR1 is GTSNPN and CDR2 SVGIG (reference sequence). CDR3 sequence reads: CAWSVREETQYF. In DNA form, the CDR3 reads TGTGCCTGGAGTGTCAGGGAAGAGACCCAGTACTTC.

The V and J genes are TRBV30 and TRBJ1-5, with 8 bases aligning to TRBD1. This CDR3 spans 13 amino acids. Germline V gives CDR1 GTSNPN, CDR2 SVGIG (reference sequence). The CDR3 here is CALTQGENQPQHF. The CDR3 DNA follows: TGTGCATTAACACAGGGGGAAAATCAGCCCCAGCATTTT.

CDR3 residues: CASSLTATARGTQYF. For the CDR3, the DNA is TGTGCCAGCAGTCTAACTGCAACGGCTCGCGGGACCCAGTACTTC. The rearrangement joins TRBV6-5 to TRBJ2-5; no reliable D call. Trimming left V 5 bases short and J 7 bases short, with 20 bases between. Germline V CDR1 and CDR2: MNHEY, SVGAGI. This CDR3 region has 15 residues.

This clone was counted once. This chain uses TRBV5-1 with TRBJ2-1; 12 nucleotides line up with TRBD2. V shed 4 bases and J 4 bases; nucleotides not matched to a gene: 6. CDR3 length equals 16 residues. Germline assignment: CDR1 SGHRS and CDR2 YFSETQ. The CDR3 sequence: CASSLGLAGTYNEQFF. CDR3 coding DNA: TGCGCCAGCAGCCTAGGACTAGCGGGGACGTACAATGAGCAGTTCTTC. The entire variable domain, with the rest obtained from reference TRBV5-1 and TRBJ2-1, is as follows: KAGVTQTPRYLIKTRGQQVTLSCSPISGHRSVSWYQQTPGQGLQFLFEYFSETQRNKGNFPGRFSGRQFSNSRSEMNVSTLELGDSALYLCASSLGLAGTYNEQFFGPGTRLTVL.

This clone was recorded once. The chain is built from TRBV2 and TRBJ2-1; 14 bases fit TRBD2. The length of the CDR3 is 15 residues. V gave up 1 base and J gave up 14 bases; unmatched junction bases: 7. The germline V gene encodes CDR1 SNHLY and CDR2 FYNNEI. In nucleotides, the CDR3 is TGTGCCAGCAGTGAAGGGGGACTAGCGGGAGTAGTAGAGTTCTTC. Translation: CASSEGGLAGVVEFF.

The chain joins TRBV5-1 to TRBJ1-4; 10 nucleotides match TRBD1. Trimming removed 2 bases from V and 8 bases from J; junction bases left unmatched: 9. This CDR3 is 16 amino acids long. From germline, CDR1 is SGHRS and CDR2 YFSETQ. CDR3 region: CASSFDRGQGYEKLFF. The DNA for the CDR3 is TGCGCCAGCAGCTTTGACCGGGGACAGGGGTACGAAAAACTGTTTTTT.

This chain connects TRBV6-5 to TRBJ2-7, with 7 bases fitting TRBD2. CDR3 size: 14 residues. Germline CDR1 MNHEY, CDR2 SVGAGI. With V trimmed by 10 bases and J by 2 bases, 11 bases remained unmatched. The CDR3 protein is CATTGGSGPYEQYF. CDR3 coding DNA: TGTGCCACCACAGGCGGGAGTGGGCCCTACGAGCAGTACTTC.

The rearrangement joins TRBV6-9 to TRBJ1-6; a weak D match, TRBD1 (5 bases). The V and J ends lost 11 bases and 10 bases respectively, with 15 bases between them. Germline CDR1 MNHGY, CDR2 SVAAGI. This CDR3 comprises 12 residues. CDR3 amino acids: CAYYGGYSPLHF. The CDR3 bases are TGTGCCTACTACGGGGGTTACTCACCCCTCCACTTT.

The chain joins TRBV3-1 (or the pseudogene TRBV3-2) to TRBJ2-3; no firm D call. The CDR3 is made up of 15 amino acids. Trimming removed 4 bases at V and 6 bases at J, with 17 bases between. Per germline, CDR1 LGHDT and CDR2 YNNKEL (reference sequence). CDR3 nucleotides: TGTGCCAGCAGCCCCACAGTGAACCCCACGGATACGCAGTATTTT. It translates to CASSPTVNPTDTQYF.

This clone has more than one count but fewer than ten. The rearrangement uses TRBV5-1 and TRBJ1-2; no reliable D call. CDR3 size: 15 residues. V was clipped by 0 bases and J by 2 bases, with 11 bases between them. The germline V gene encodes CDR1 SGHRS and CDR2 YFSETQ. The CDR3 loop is CASSLEYSRNYGYTF. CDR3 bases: TGCGCCAGCAGCTTGGAGTACTCCAGGAACTATGGCTACACCTTC.

The CDR3 DNA is TGTGCCAGCAGTGATCGTGGACAGGGCGGAACCGGGGAGCTGTTTTTT. It codes for CASSDRGQGGTGELFF. The V gene is TRBV6-1, the J gene TRBJ2-2; the match to TRBD1 covers 8 bases. Germline CDR1 reads MNHNS; CDR2 reads SASEGT. Trimming took 3 bases from V and 5 from J; bases not matched to a gene: 8. There are 16 residues in the CDR3.

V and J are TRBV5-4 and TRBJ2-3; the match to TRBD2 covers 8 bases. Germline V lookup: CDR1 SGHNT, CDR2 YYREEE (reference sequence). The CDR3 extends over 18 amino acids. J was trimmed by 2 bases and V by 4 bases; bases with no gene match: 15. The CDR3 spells CASSTKVPGGAHTDTQYF. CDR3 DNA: TGTGCCAGCAGCACCAAGGTTCCGGGAGGGGCACACACAGATACGCAGTATTTT.

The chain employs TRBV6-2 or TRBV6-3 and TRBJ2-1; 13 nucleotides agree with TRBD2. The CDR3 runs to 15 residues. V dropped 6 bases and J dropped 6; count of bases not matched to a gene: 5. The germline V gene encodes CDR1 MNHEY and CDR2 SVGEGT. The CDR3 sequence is CASSRTSGSPNEQFF. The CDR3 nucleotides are TGTGCCAGCAGCCGGACTAGCGGGAGCCCCAATGAGCAGTTCTTC.

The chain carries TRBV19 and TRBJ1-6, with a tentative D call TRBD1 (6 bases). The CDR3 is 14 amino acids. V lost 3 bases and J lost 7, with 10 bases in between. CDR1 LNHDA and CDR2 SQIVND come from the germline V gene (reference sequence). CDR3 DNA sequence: TGTGCCAGTAGTATGAAGGGGGACAATTCACCCCTCCACTTT. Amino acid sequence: CASSMKGDNSPLHF.

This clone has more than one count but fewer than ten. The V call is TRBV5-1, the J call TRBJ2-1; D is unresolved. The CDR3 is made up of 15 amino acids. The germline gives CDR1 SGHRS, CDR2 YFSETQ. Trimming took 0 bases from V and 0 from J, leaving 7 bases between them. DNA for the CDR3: TGCGCCAGCAGCTTGGCAGGCAACTCCTACAATGAGCAGTTCTTC. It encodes CASSLAGNSYNEQFF. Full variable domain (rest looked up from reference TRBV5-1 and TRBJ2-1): KAGVTQTPRYLIKTRGQQVTLSCSPISGHRSVSWYQQTPGQGLQFLFEYFSETQRNKGNFPGRFSGRQFSNSRSEMNVSTLELGDSALYLCASSLAGNSYNEQFFGPGTRLTVL.

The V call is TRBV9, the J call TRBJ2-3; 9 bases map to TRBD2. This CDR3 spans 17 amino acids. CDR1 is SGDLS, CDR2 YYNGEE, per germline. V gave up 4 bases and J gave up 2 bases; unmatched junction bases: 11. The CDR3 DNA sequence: TGTGCCAGCAGCCCGGTGCGCGGGAGGGCTGACACAGATACGCAGTATTTT. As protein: CASSPVRGRADTDTQYF.

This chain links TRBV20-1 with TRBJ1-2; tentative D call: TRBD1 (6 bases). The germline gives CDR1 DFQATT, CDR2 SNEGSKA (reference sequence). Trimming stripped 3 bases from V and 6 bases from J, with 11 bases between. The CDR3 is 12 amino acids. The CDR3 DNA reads TGCAGTGCTAGTTGGTCAGGGGATGGCTACACCTTC. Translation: CSASWSGDGYTF.

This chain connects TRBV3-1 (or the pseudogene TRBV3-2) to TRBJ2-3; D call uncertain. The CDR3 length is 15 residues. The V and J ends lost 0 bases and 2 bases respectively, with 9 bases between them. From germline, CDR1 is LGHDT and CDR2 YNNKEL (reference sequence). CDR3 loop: CASSQDLRPTDTQYF. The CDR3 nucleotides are TGTGCCAGCAGCCAAGACCTCCGTCCCACAGATACGCAGTATTTT.

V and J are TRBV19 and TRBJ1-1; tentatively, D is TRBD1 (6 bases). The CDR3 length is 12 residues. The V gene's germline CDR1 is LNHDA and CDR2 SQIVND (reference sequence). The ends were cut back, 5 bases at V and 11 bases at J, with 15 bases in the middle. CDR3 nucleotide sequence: TGTGCCAGTAGTCCCTTGGGGGCAGAGGCTTTCTTT. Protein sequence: CASSPLGAEAFF. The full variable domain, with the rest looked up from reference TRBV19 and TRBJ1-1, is DGGITQSPKYLFRKEGQNVTLSCEQNLNHDAMYWYRQDPGQGLRLIYYSQIVNDFQKGDIAEGYSVSREKKESFPLTVTSAQKNPTAFYLCASSPLGAEAFFGQGTRLTVV.

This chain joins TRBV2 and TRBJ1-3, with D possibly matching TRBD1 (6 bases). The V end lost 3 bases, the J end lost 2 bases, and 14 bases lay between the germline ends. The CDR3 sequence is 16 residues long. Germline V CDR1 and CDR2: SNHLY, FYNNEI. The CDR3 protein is CASSDATGRTGNTIYF. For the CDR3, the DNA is TGTGCCAGCAGTGACGCGACAGGAAGAACTGGAAACACCATATATTTT.